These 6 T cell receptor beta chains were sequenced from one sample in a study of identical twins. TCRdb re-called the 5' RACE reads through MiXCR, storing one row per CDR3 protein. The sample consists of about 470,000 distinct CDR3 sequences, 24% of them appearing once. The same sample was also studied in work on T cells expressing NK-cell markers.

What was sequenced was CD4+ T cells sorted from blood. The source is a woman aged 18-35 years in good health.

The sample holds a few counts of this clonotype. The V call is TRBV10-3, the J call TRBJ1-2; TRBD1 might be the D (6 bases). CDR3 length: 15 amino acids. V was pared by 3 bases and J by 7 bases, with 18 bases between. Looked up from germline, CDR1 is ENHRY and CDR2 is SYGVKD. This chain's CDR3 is CAISDRDKAHGGYTF. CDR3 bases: TGTGCCATCAGTGACCGGGACAAGGCCCACGGTGGCTACACCTTC.

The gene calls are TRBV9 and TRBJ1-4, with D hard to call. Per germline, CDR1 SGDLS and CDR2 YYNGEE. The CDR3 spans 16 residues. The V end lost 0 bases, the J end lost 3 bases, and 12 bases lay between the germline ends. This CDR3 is CASSVDGTASNEKLFF. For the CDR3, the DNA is TGTGCCAGCAGCGTAGACGGTACAGCTTCTAATGAAAAACTGTTTTTT.

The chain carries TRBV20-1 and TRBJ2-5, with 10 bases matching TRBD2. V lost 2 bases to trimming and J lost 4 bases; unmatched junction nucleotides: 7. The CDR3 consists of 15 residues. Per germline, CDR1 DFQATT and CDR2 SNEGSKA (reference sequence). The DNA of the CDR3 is TGCAGTGCTAGAAGCCCAGCGGGGGGGATAGAGACCCAGTACTTC. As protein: CSARSPAGGIETQYF.

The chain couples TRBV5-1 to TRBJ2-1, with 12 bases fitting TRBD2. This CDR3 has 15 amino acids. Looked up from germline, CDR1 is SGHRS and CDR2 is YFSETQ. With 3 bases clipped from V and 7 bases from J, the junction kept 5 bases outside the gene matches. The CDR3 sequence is CASSSTSGSRNEQFF. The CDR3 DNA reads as TGCGCCAGCAGCTCGACTAGCGGGAGTCGGAATGAGCAGTTCTTC.

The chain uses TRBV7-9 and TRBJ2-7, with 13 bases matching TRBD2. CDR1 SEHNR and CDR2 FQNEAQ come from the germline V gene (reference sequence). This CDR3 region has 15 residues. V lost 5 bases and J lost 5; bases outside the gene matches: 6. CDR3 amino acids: CASSVTSGRAHEQYF. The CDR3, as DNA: TGTGCCAGCAGCGTTACTAGCGGGAGGGCCCACGAGCAGTACTTC.

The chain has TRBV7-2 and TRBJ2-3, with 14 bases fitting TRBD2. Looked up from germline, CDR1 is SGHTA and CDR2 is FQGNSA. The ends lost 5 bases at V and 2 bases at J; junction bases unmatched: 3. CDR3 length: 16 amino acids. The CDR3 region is CASSQGLAGVTDTQYF. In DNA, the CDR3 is TGTGCCAGCAGCCAGGGACTAGCGGGAGTCACAGATACGCAGTATTTT.